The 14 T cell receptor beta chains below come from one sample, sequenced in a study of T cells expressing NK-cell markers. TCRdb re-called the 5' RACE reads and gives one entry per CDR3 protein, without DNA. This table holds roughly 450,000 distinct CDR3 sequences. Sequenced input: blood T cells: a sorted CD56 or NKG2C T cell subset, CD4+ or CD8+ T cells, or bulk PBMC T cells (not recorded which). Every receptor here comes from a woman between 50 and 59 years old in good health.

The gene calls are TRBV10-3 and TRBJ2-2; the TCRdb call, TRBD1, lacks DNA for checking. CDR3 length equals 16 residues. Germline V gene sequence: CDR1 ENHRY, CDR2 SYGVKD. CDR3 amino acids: CAISSIRGLDTGELFF.

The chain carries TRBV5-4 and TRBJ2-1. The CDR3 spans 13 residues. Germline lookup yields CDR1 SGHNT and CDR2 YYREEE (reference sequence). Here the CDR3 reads CASSFPSPNEQFF.

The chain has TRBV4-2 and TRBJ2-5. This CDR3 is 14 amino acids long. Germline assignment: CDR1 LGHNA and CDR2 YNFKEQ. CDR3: CASSQVGSLETQYF.

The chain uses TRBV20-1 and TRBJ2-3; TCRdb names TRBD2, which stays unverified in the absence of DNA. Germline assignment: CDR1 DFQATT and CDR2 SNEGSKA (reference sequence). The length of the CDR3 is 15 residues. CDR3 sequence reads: CSAINLGLAGDTQYF.

CDR3: CASSEASGQLPYNEQFF. The chain couples TRBV11-2 to TRBJ2-1. The CDR3 consists of 17 residues. Germline CDR1 SGHAT, CDR2 FQNNGV.

This CDR3 is CSATSLLAEYYNEQFF. The chain couples TRBV20-1 to TRBJ2-1. Germline CDR1 reads DFQATT; CDR2 reads SNEGSKA (reference sequence). This CDR3 is built from 16 residues.

CDR3 residues: CASSSQGVRQPQHF. The chain carries TRBV12-3 or TRBV12-4 and TRBJ1-5; TCRdb selects TRBD1, and the lack of DNA leaves this call unchecked. This CDR3 has 14 residues.

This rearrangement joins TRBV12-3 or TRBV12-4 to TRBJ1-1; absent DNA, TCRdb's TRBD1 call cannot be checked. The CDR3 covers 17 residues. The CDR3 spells CASSPRTPVEPNTEAFF.

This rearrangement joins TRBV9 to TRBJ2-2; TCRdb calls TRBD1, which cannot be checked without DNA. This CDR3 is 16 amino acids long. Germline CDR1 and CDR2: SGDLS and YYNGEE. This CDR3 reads CASSRFERGEGGELFF.

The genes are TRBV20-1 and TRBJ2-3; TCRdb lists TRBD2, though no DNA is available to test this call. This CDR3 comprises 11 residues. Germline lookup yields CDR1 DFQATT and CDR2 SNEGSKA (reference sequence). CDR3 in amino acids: CSAWAGDTQYF.

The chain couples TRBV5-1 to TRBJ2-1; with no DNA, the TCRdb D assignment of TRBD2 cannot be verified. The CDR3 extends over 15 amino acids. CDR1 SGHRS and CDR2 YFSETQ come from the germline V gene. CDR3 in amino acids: CASSPGLAGADEQFF.

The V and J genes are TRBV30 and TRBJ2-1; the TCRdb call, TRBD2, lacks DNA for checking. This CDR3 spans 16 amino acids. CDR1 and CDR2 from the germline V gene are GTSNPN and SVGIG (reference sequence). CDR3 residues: CAWSTGTSGSDNEQFF.

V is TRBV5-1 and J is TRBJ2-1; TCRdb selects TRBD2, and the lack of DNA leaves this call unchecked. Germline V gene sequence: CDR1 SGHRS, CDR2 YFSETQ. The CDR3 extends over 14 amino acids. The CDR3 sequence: CASSSGLAYNEQFF. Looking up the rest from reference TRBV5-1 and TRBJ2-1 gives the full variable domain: KAGVTQTPRYLIKTRGQQVTLSCSPISGHRSVSWYQQTPGQGLQFLFEYFSETQRNKGNFPGRFSGRQFSNSRSEMNVSTLELGDSALYLCASSSGLAYNEQFFGPGTRLTVL.

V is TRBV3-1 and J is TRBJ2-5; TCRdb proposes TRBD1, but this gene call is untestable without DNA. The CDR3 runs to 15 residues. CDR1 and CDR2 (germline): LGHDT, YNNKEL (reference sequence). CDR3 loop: CASSQDFREKETQYF.